This is a list of T cell receptor beta chains from one sample in a study of cytomegalovirus exposure and HLA in healthy donors. Clones were read by immunoSEQ multiplex PCR, and TCRdb kept only the in-frame ones, dropping some. The sample lists roughly 130,000 clones, roughly 90% occurring once. The specimen was PBMCs. The receptors shown here come from a woman in her thirties or forties in good health and CMV-seronegative. Each CDR3 is given with its conserved first and last residue. A D gene is named only where the DNA matches it firmly. Clone size is shown for a subset of rows, as once, few, many or a class of expanded clone.

D gene	clone size	V gene	J gene	CDR3 protein	CDR3 DNA
TRBD2	-	TRBV4-1	TRBJ2-1	CASSRGGLLAGGYNEQFF	TGCGCCAGCAGCCGGGGAGGACTTCTAGCGGGAGGCTACAATGAGCAGTTCTTC
TRBD1	-	TRBV7-8	TRBJ1-2	CASSFGQGAGYTF	TGTGCCAGCAGCTTCGGACAGGGGGCTGGCTACACCTTC
-	-	TRBV15	TRBJ2-5	CATSRDISGETQYF	TGTGCCACCAGCAGAGATATTTCAGGGGAGACCCAGTACTTC
-	-	TRBV6-4	TRBJ2-2	CASSSGTANTGELFF	TGTGCCAGCAGTTCCGGGACTGCGAACACCGGGGAGCTGTTTTTT
TRBD1	-	TRBV7-9	TRBJ2-3	CASSSDRVGTDTQYF	TGTGCCAGCAGCTCGGACAGGGTTGGTACAGATACGCAGTATTTT
TRBD1	-	TRBV28	TRBJ2-1	CASRAPGQYNEQFF	TGTGCCAGCAGGGCCCCGGGACAGTACAATGAGCAGTTCTTC
-	-	TRBV10-3	TRBJ2-5	CAIRGQGREETQYF	TGTGCCATCAGAGGGCAGGGTCGAGAGGAGACCCAGTACTTC
TRBD2	-	TRBV7-6	TRBJ2-7	CASSPGGGTYEQYF	TGTGCTAGCAGCCCGGGAGGGGGGACCTACGAGCAGTACTTC
-	-	TRBV11-2	TRBJ1-2	CASSLGRDVYGYTF	TGTGCCAGCAGCTTAGGTCGCGATGTCTATGGCTACACCTTC
-	-	TRBV5-6	TRBJ2-6	CASSLVAAGANVLTF	TGTGCCAGCAGCTTGGTAGCTGCTGGGGCCAACGTCCTGACTTTC
-	few	TRBV25-1	TRBJ2-3	CASRDSSTDTQYF	TGTGCCAGCAGGGACTCATCCACAGATACGCAGTATTTT